The 26 T cell receptor beta chains listed next were all sequenced from one sample in a study of identical twins. TCRdb used MiXCR to reprocess the 5' RACE reads, holding one entry per CDR3 protein. Counted here are some 240,000 distinct CDR3 sequences, around 8.8% occurring once; the ten biggest clones make up over 2.5%. In addition, the sample was reused for a study of yellow fever vaccine responses in identical twins.

Sequencing was done on a sample of CD8+ T cells sorted from blood. The receptors stem from a woman in her late teens or twenties in good health.

This clonotype was recorded at least ten times. This CDR3 is CASTPGLAGGYQETQYF. DNA for the CDR3: TGTGCCAGCACCCCCGGACTAGCGGGGGGGTACCAAGAGACCCAGTACTTC. The chain recombines TRBV9 with TRBJ2-5; the match to TRBD2 covers 15 bases. The CDR3 has 17 amino acids. With 6 bases clipped from V and 0 bases from J, the junction kept 6 bases outside the gene matches. Germline loops: CDR1 SGDLS, CDR2 YYNGEE.

This clonotype was counted many times. V usage is TRBV3-1 and J usage is TRBJ2-5, with a weak D call TRBD2 (5 bases). Trimming cost V 7 bases and J 4 bases, with 13 bases left between them. This CDR3 has 13 amino acids. The germline V gene encodes CDR1 LGHDT and CDR2 YNNKEL (reference sequence). The CDR3 here is CASTGESGETQYF. The DNA of the CDR3 is TGTGCCAGCACCGGCGAAAGCGGAGAGACCCAGTACTTC.

This clonotype was recorded at least ten times. This rearrangement joins TRBV7-3 to TRBJ1-2; a possible D gene is TRBD1 (6 bases). CDR3 length: 15 amino acids. Between the trimmed V and J ends, which lost 5 bases and 3 bases, there was a span of 16 bases. Germline V gene sequence: CDR1 SGHTA, CDR2 FQGTGA. CDR3 region: CASSATGSSDYGYTF. The CDR3 DNA follows: TGTGCCAGCAGCGCTACAGGGTCCTCGGACTATGGCTACACCTTC. Complete variable domain (other parts from reference TRBV7-3 and TRBJ1-2): GAGVSQTPSNKVTEKGKYVELRCDPISGHTALYWYRQSLGQGPEFLIYFQGTGAADDSGLPNDRFFAVRPEGSVSTLKIQRTERGDSAVYLCASSATGSSDYGYTFGSGTRLTVV.

Ten or more counts support this clonotype. This sequence joins TRBV4-3 and TRBJ2-1, with 10 nucleotides matching TRBD1. This CDR3 has 16 residues. Germline V lookup: CDR1 LGHNA, CDR2 YSLEER. V was pared by 0 bases and J by 5 bases, with 4 bases of the junction left unmatched. The CDR3 DNA reads TGCGCCAGCAGCCAAGACCGGACAGGGGGAAACAATGAGCAGTTCTTC. It translates to CASSQDRTGGNNEQFF.

This clonotype was recorded many times. CDR3 residues: CASSPRDSDTQYF. DNA for the CDR3: TGTGCCAGCAGTCCCCGGGACTCTGATACGCAGTATTTT. The chain links TRBV28 to TRBJ2-3, with D perhaps TRBD2 (6 bases). The CDR3 length is 13 residues. CDR1 MDHEN and CDR2 SYDVKM come from the germline V gene. Trimming cost V 5 bases and J 6 bases, with 12 bases left between them.

This clonotype was observed a handful of times. For the CDR3, the DNA is TGTGCCAGCAGCTCCCCCGGGACAGGGATCCACGAGCAGTACTTC. Its translation is CASSSPGTGIHEQYF. This chain connects TRBV7-9 to TRBJ2-7; 9 nucleotides line up with TRBD1. With 4 bases clipped from V and 5 bases from J, the junction kept 9 bases outside the gene matches. Germline V gives CDR1 SEHNR, CDR2 FQNEAQ (reference sequence). This CDR3 is built from 15 residues.

A few counts support this clonotype. The rearrangement links TRBV7-9 to TRBJ2-3, with TRBD2 matching over 10 bases. The CDR3 has 16 residues. J lost 2 bases, V lost 4 bases, and 6 bases had no gene match. Germline lookup yields CDR1 SEHNR and CDR2 FQNEAQ (reference sequence). The CDR3 spells CASSSPTSGHTDTQYF. The CDR3 nucleotides read TGTGCCAGCAGCTCTCCGACTAGCGGGCACACAGATACGCAGTATTTT. Complete variable domain (other parts from reference TRBV7-9 and TRBJ2-3): DTGVSQNPRHKITKRGQNVTFRCDPISEHNRLYWYRQTLGQGPEFLTYFQNEAQLEKSRLLSDRFSAERPKGSFSTLEIQRTEQGDSAMYLCASSSPTSGHTDTQYFGPGTRLTVL.

This clonotype has only a few counts. V and J are TRBV12-3 or TRBV12-4 and TRBJ2-1; D might be TRBD2 (5 bases). The CDR3 extends over 12 amino acids. The germline V and J ends were trimmed by 3 bases and 14 bases, with 14 bases remaining between them. The CDR3 is CASSFSGNREFF. The DNA for the CDR3 is TGTGCCAGCAGTTTTTCGGGGAATAGGGAGTTCTTC.

This clonotype was seen a handful of times. The chain is built from TRBV12-3 or TRBV12-4 and TRBJ2-3; D gene unclear. This CDR3 is 16 amino acids long. V dropped 6 bases and J dropped 0 bases, with 16 bases sitting between them. In DNA form, the CDR3 reads TGTGCCAGCAGCTTCTGGGCGGAATCTAGCACAGATACGCAGTATTTT. Translating it yields CASSFWAESSTDTQYF.

This clonotype was seen only a few times. The genes are TRBV13 and TRBJ2-1; no definite D call. The CDR3 covers 14 residues. Germline V lookup: CDR1 PRHDT, CDR2 FYEKMQ (reference sequence). Trimming took 1 base from V and 5 from J, leaving 9 bases between them. The CDR3 DNA follows: TGTGCCAGCAGCTTAGCAACCGACGACAATGAGCAGTTCTTC. The encoded protein is CASSLATDDNEQFF.

This clonotype was found a few times. The chain links TRBV10-3 to TRBJ2-7; D is unclear. The V gene's germline CDR1 is ENHRY and CDR2 SYGVKD. V lost 0 bases and J 3 bases, leaving 9 bases between the germline ends. The CDR3 loop spans 14 amino acids. The CDR3 protein is CAISESTPLYEQYF. DNA of the CDR3: TGTGCCATCAGTGAGTCGACCCCTCTCTACGAGCAGTACTTC.

V is TRBV28 and J is TRBJ2-7, with 9 bases lining up with TRBD2. The CDR3 has 18 amino acids. Germline CDR1 reads MDHEN; CDR2 reads SYDVKM. V lost 1 base, J lost 0 bases, and 10 bases stayed unmatched. CDR3 loop: CASSLFSGRSHLSYEQYF. The CDR3 bases are TGTGCCAGCAGTTTATTTAGCGGGAGATCTCACCTCTCCTACGAGCAGTACTTC.

This clonotype has only a few counts. This chain links TRBV30 with TRBJ2-7; D not resolved. V gave up 0 bases and J gave up 0 bases, with 9 bases separating them. The CDR3 covers 14 residues. From germline, CDR1 is GTSNPN and CDR2 SVGIG (reference sequence). CDR3 in amino acids: CAWSVSQNSYEQYF. DNA of the CDR3: TGTGCCTGGAGTGTAAGCCAGAACTCCTACGAGCAGTACTTC.

The chain combines TRBV7-9 with TRBJ2-7, with a weak D call TRBD1 (6 bases). The length of the CDR3 is 14 residues. CDR1 is SEHNR and CDR2 is FQNEAQ in the germline V gene (reference sequence). The germline V and J ends were trimmed by 6 bases and 3 bases, with 15 bases remaining between them. CDR3 amino acids: CASSYGTRVYEQYF. In nucleotides, the CDR3 is TGTGCCAGCAGTTACGGGACACGGGTCTACGAGCAGTACTTC.

The rearrangement joins TRBV6-2 or TRBV6-3 to TRBJ2-7, with 14 bases aligning to TRBD2. The germline V gene encodes CDR1 MNHEY and CDR2 SVGEGT. V dropped 0 bases and J dropped 4; count of bases not matched to a gene: 5. CDR3 length equals 17 residues. CDR3 sequence reads: CASSYSEGLAGGYEQYF. The DNA of the CDR3 is TGTGCCAGCAGTTACTCCGAAGGACTAGCGGGAGGATACGAGCAGTACTTC.

The chain links TRBV6-5 to TRBJ1-1; D possibly corresponds to TRBD1 (5 bases). The V end was cut by 1 base, the J end by 5 bases, with 11 bases between. This CDR3 is built from 14 residues. The germline V gene has CDR1 MNHEY and CDR2 SVGAGI. In nucleotides, the CDR3 is TGTGCCAGCAGTTACTTTGCAGGGTCTACTGAAGCTTTCTTT. Protein sequence: CASSYFAGSTEAFF.

This clonotype was picked up many times. The chain recombines TRBV15 with TRBJ2-1, with TRBD1 matching over 7 bases. V dropped 3 bases and J dropped 10; count of bases not matched to a gene: 6. The V gene's germline CDR1 is LNHNV and CDR2 YYDKDF (reference sequence). The CDR3 runs to 13 residues. CDR3: CATSSAGGREQFF. The CDR3 nucleotides read TGTGCCACCAGCAGCGCAGGGGGTAGGGAGCAGTTCTTC.

In DNA, the CDR3 is TGCAGTGCCGCCCTCGCGGGACTAGCGGGCTCGGAGACGCAGTATTTT. Residues: CSAALAGLAGSETQYF. This chain uses TRBV20-1 with TRBJ2-3; the match to TRBD2 covers 12 bases. This CDR3 has 16 residues. V was clipped by 6 bases and J by 9 bases; unmatched bases: 16. Germline CDR1 and CDR2: DFQATT and SNEGSKA (reference sequence).

This clonotype was observed a few times. J is TRBJ2-1 and V is TRBV7-2; D remains unclear. There are 16 residues in the CDR3. The germline gives CDR1 SGHTA, CDR2 FQGNSA. V was cut by 0 bases and J by 8 bases, with 17 bases left in between. CDR3 loop: CASSLAGGLPRDEQFF. In DNA form, the CDR3 reads TGTGCCAGCAGCTTAGCGGGCGGCCTACCTCGGGATGAGCAGTTCTTC. Full variable domain (missing parts from reference TRBV7-2 and TRBJ2-1): GAGVSQSPSNKVTEKGKDVELRCDPISGHTALYWYRQSLGQGLEFLIYFQGNSAPDKSGLPSDRFSAERTGGSVSTLTIQRTQQEDSAVYLCASSLAGGLPRDEQFFGPGTRLTVL.

Ten or more counts support this clonotype. V gene TRBV20-1 combines with J gene TRBJ2-1, with D tentatively TRBD2 (6 bases). From germline, CDR1 is DFQATT and CDR2 SNEGSKA (reference sequence). CDR3 size: 14 residues. V was clipped by 5 bases and J by 2 bases, with 13 bases between them. CDR3 residues: CSAPHSGTYNEQFF. For the CDR3, the DNA is TGCAGTGCTCCACATAGCGGAACCTACAATGAGCAGTTCTTC.

This clonotype has ten or more counts. The chain employs TRBV7-9 and TRBJ2-7; 8 bases are a match to TRBD2. V lost 7 bases and J lost 2; bases outside the gene matches: 4. This CDR3 contains 13 residues. Germline loops: CDR1 SEHNR, CDR2 FQNEAQ (reference sequence). This CDR3 is CASTDGGAYEQYF. The CDR3 DNA sequence: TGTGCCAGCACCGACGGGGGGGCCTACGAGCAGTACTTC. Full variable domain (rest looked up from reference TRBV7-9 and TRBJ2-7): DTGVSQNPRHKITKRGQNVTFRCDPISEHNRLYWYRQTLGQGPEFLTYFQNEAQLEKSRLLSDRFSAERPKGSFSTLEIQRTEQGDSAMYLCASTDGGAYEQYFGPGTRLTVT.

This clonotype was recorded a few times. The J gene is TRBJ1-6, the V gene TRBV7-9; 8 bases fit TRBD1. The CDR3 is made up of 16 amino acids. The V segment lost 4 bases and the J segment 5 bases; nucleotides outside the gene matches: 7. The germline CDR1 and CDR2 sequences are SEHNR and FQNEAQ (reference sequence). In nucleotides, the CDR3 is TGTGCCAGCAGCTCCTACGGGGGACAGGATAATTCACCCCTCCACTTT. Translation gives CASSSYGGQDNSPLHF.

This clonotype was counted at least ten times. The gene calls are TRBV4-2 and TRBJ2-3, with 14 bases fitting TRBD2. V was pared by 4 bases and J by 5 bases, with 2 bases of the junction left unmatched. Germline CDR1 and CDR2: LGHNA and YNFKEQ. The CDR3 is made up of 15 amino acids. The DNA for the CDR3 is TGTGCCAGCAGCCCGGGACTAGCGGGGGAAGATACGCAGTATTTT. Translating gives CASSPGLAGEDTQYF.

The chain is built from TRBV14 and TRBJ2-3; D possibly corresponds to TRBD1 (6 bases). The CDR3 loop spans 17 amino acids. V lost 1 base, J lost 2 bases, and 16 bases lay in between. Germline CDR1 and CDR2: SGHDN and FVKESK. CDR3 residues: CASSQVDRQEFTDTQYF. DNA for the CDR3: TGTGCCAGCAGCCAAGTAGATAGACAGGAATTCACAGATACGCAGTATTTT.

This clonotype was found many times. The chain combines TRBV29-1 with TRBJ2-5; no reliable D call. Germline-derived CDR1 and CDR2 are SQVTM and ANQGSEA. The V gene lost 1 base and the J gene lost 0 bases, with 6 bases spanning the gap. CDR3 length: 13 amino acids. CDR3 sequence reads: CSVEVSNQETQYF. The CDR3 DNA reads as TGCAGCGTTGAAGTGTCAAACCAAGAGACCCAGTACTTC.

The V and J genes are TRBV7-3 and TRBJ2-1; 7 nucleotides line up with TRBD2. The CDR3 sequence is 16 residues long. Germline trimming cut 2 bases from V and 6 bases from J; bases unmatched to any gene: 10. CDR1 is SGHTA, CDR2 FQGTGA, per germline. CDR3 nucleotide sequence: TGTGCCAGCAGCTTATCCCCGGGGGGTGATGTCAATGAGCAGTTCTTC. Translation gives CASSLSPGGDVNEQFF.